These 19 T cell receptor beta chains came from one sample sequenced in a study of blood T cell repertoires in COVID-19 (dated by TCRdb to 2018 to 2020). Library generation was performed with the immunoSEQ multiplex PCR assay. This immuneACCESS table, as held by TCRdb, lists in-frame sequences with V and J called but not all clones. Of the missing ones, under half trace to an unresolved V gene in checked studies; the others have no known cause. Recorded for this sample are 100,000 to 150,000 clones; more than 80% of them occurred a single time. The ten most abundant clones make up 2.5% to 3.5% of the sample. Sequenced sample: peripheral blood. The origin of the receptors is a woman older than 75 with COVID-19, enrolled during active disease.

The chain employs TRBV15 and TRBJ2-2, with 11 bases matching TRBD2. The CDR3 runs 17 residues. The germline V gene has CDR1 LNHNV and CDR2 YYDKDF (reference sequence). V was clipped by 0 bases and J by 7 bases; unmatched bases: 7. The CDR3 sequence is CATSRDRLAGGGGELFF. For the CDR3, the DNA is TGTGCCACCAGCAGAGATCGGCTAGCGGGAGGTGGCGGGGAGCTGTTTTTT.

The chain carries TRBV7-3 and TRBJ1-1; D is perhaps TRBD1 (5 bases). This CDR3 has 13 amino acids. V was clipped by 4 bases and J by 1 base, with 7 bases between them. Germline V gene sequence: CDR1 SGHTA, CDR2 FQGTGA. CDR3 nucleotides: TGTGCCAGCAGCTCCACAGGGAACACTGAAGCTTTCTTT. Its protein product is CASSSTGNTEAFF.

The V gene is TRBV5-1, the J gene TRBJ1-1; tentatively, D is TRBD1 (5 bases). CDR3 length: 15 amino acids. V was pared by 4 bases and J by 0 bases, with 13 bases between. Germline CDR1 and CDR2: SGHRS and YFSETQ. CDR3 loop: CASSPETAMNTEAFF. The CDR3 DNA sequence: TGCGCCAGCAGCCCCGAGACAGCTATGAACACTGAAGCTTTCTTT.

The chain has TRBV11-2 and TRBJ2-5; 8 nucleotides align to TRBD1. This CDR3 comprises 14 residues. From germline, CDR1 is SGHAT and CDR2 FQNNGV. V shed 6 bases and J 1 base; nucleotides not matched to a gene: 4. The CDR3 DNA follows: TGTGCCAGCAGGCATACAGGGGGCCAAGAGACCCAGTACTTC. It codes for CASRHTGGQETQYF.

The V gene is TRBV7-2, the J gene TRBJ2-7; 11 bases line up with TRBD2. This CDR3 contains 17 residues. Germline V gene lookup returns CDR1 SGHTA and CDR2 FQGNSA. V lost 2 bases, J lost 4 bases, and 10 bases stayed unmatched. In DNA form, the CDR3 reads TGTGCCAGCAGCTTAACCCCACTTCTAGCGGGAGGTTACGAGCAGTACTTC. This codes for CASSLTPLLAGGYEQYF.

The V and J genes are TRBV5-6 and TRBJ2-7, with 8 bases aligning to TRBD1. V dropped 0 bases and J dropped 6; count of bases not matched to a gene: 8. The CDR3 contains 15 residues. CDR1 and CDR2 (germline): SGHDT, YYEEEE. The CDR3, as DNA: TGTGCCAGCAGCTTGGAAGGACAGGGAACGGGCGAGCAGTACTTC. Its protein is CASSLEGQGTGEQYF.

In its sample, this clone was seen a few times. The chain couples TRBV7-2 to TRBJ1-2; TRBD1 aligns across 7 bases. The germline V gene has CDR1 SGHTA and CDR2 FQGNSA. The CDR3 runs 15 residues. V lost 5 bases, J lost 4 bases, and 10 bases stayed unmatched. CDR3: CASSPTTGAGYGYTF. DNA of the CDR3: TGTGCCAGCAGCCCCACCACAGGGGCCGGCTATGGCTACACCTTC.

This chain connects TRBV18 to TRBJ2-2; TRBD2 aligns across 8 bases. CDR3 length: 17 residues. Germline CDR1 is KGHSH and CDR2 is LQKENI. Losses at the gene ends were 0 bases for V and 1 base for J; bases not matched to a gene: 4. The CDR3 bases are TGTGCCAGCTCACCACCGAACCTAGCGGGGAACACCGGGGAGCTGTTTTTT. It yields the protein CASSPPNLAGNTGELFF. Filled out from reference TRBV18 and TRBJ2-2, the complete variable domain reads NAGVMQNPRHLVRRRGQEARLRCSPMKGHSHVYWYRQLPEEGLKFMVYLQKENIIDESGMPKERFSAEFPKEGPSILRIQQVVRGDSAAYFCASSPPNLAGNTGELFFGEGSRLTVL.

J is TRBJ1-5 and V is TRBV28; D remains ambiguous. Germline CDR1 reads MDHEN; CDR2 reads SYDVKM. This CDR3 has 17 amino acids. Trimming shortened V by 8 bases and J by 0 bases, and 20 bases separated the two germline ends. The CDR3 region is CASRSLREGYSNQPQHF. The CDR3 coding sequence is TGTGCCAGCCGCTCCCTACGGGAAGGATATAGCAATCAGCCCCAGCATTTT.

The CDR3 nucleotides read TGTGCCACCCGCGGGGAATCCAGGGGGCGTTTGGACAATGAGCAGTTCTTC. Its protein product is CATRGESRGRLDNEQFF. V gene TRBV24-1 combines with J gene TRBJ2-1; 8 positions agree with TRBD1. V trimming: 9 bases; J trimming: 5 bases; junction bases outside the gene matches: 17. CDR1 is KGHDR and CDR2 is SFDVKD in the germline V gene. The CDR3 length is 17 residues.

V is TRBV28 and J is TRBJ1-2, with 7 nucleotides matching TRBD1. The CDR3 is 13 residues long. The V and J ends lost 4 bases and 5 bases, in that order; junction bases with no gene match: 4. Germline loops: CDR1 MDHEN, CDR2 SYDVKM. CDR3 DNA: TGTGCCAGCAGTTCCTCAGGGGGGTATGGCTACACCTTC. Translation gives CASSSSGGYGYTF.

The V and J genes are TRBV28 and TRBJ2-5; TRBD1 aligns across 9 bases. There are 15 residues in the CDR3. V lost 6 bases and J lost 5; bases outside the gene matches: 10. The germline CDR1 and CDR2 sequences are MDHEN and SYDVKM. CDR3 DNA: TGTGCCAGCAGCCGTCCCGGGACAGGGTTGGAGACCCAGTACTTC. Residues: CASSRPGTGLETQYF.

This chain joins TRBV11-3 and TRBJ2-1; tentatively, D is TRBD1 (5 bases). The CDR3 is 13 amino acids. Trimming removed 2 bases from V and 6 bases from J, with 8 bases in between. Germline CDR1 reads SGHNT; CDR2 reads YENEEA. CDR3: CASSLSRVNEQFF. In DNA, the CDR3 is TGTGCCAGCAGCTTAAGCAGGGTCAATGAGCAGTTCTTC.

The CDR3 loop is CASIRTGGFYGYTF. CDR3 bases: TGTGCCAGCATTCGGACAGGGGGCTTCTATGGCTACACCTTC. The chain links TRBV2 to TRBJ1-2; 11 bases are a match to TRBD1. V dropped 7 bases and J dropped 4; count of bases not matched to a gene: 5. Germline CDR1 reads SNHLY; CDR2 reads FYNNEI. The CDR3 length is 14 residues.

The chain joins TRBV4-1 to TRBJ1-3; D is ambiguous. The germline CDR1 and CDR2 sequences are MGHRA and YSYEKL. The CDR3 has 17 amino acids. Trimming left V 1 base short and J 0 bases short, with 13 bases between. The CDR3, as DNA: TGCGCCAGCAGCCAAGGAAGACGGGAAGACTCTGGAAACACCATATATTTT. This codes for CASSQGRREDSGNTIYF.

The chain couples TRBV27 to TRBJ2-1; a weak D match, TRBD1 (5 bases). Deletions cut 2 bases from V and 6 bases from J, with 11 bases between. The CDR3 is 14 amino acids. The germline V gene encodes CDR1 MNHEY and CDR2 SMNVEV (reference sequence). Here the CDR3 reads CASSLIGQGNEQFF. The CDR3 DNA is TGTGCCAGCAGTTTAATCGGGCAGGGCAATGAGCAGTTCTTC.

The chain has TRBV20-1 and TRBJ2-1; TRBD2 matches at 12 bases. CDR1 DFQATT and CDR2 SNEGSKA come from the germline V gene (reference sequence). The CDR3 is 15 residues long. The V segment lost 3 bases and the J segment 5 bases; nucleotides outside the gene matches: 5. In DNA form, the CDR3 reads TGCAGTGCTAGTACACTAGCGGGAGGTAACAATGAGCAGTTCTTC. Translation: CSASTLAGGNNEQFF.

The rearrangement joins TRBV3-1 (or the pseudogene TRBV3-2) to TRBJ2-5, with 7 bases lining up with TRBD2. Germline V gene data show CDR1 as LGHDT and CDR2 as YNNKEL (reference sequence). The CDR3 has 18 residues. Trimming removed 1 base from V and 1 base from J; junction bases left unmatched: 12. The CDR3 DNA reads as TGTGCCAGCAGCCAAGGGACTATTAGGCGGGGGTTCCAAGAGACCCAGTACTTC. This encodes CASSQGTIRRGFQETQYF.

The CDR3 sequence: CASSVTGTRNNNEQFF. The CDR3 bases are TGCGCCAGCAGCGTCACCGGGACTAGGAACAACAATGAGCAGTTCTTC. This chain links TRBV4-1 with TRBJ2-1, with 8 nucleotides matching TRBD2. The CDR3 runs to 16 residues. Germline V gene sequence: CDR1 MGHRA, CDR2 YSYEKL. V was clipped by 5 bases and J by 5 bases; unmatched bases: 11.